Sequencing of this T cell receptor beta chain was carried out in a study of Ad26.COV2.S vaccination and SARS-CoV-2 variants. Study context: Recipients of Ad26.COV2.S got it intramuscularly, once or twice 56 days apart.

Germline CDR1 is SGHTA and CDR2 is FQGNSA. The CDR3 is made up of 16 amino acids. Trimming stripped 5 bases from V and 0 bases from J, with 17 bases between. Assay: immunoSEQ multiplex PCR; the TCRdb copy retains only in-frame clones and omits some. The sample consists of 300,000 to 400,000 clones, 85% of them appearing once. Regarding treatment: some 20 received Ad26.COV2.S at low or high dose, single or two shots; 5 received placebo; per-sample allocation not given. All samples were drawn on day 63, counting from the first vaccine or placebo injection. A note on this clone: The antigen is not known.

General study findings and limits: People who got the vaccine had more spike-specific TCR breadth than people who got placebo.

The sequenced sample was peripheral blood, obtained in a trial of Ad26.COV2.S vaccine versus placebo. This sequence originates from a person aged 18-60 years who received the Ad26.COV2.S COVID-19 vaccine or a placebo. The chain recombines TRBV7-2 with TRBJ2-7; D is possibly TRBD1 (5 bases). The CDR3 nucleotides are TGTGCCAGCAGCCCAGGGTCCCTCCGAGGCTCCTACGAGCAGTACTTC. Amino acids: CASSPGSLRGSYEQYF.